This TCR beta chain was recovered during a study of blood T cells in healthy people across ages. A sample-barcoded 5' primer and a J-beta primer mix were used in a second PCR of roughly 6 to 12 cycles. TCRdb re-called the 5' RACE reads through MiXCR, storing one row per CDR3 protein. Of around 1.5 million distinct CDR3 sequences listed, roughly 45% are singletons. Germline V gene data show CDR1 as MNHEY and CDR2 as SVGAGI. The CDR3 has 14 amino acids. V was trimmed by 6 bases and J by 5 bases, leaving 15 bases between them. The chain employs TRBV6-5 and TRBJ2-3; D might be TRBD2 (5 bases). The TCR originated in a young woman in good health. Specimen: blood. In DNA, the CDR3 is TGTGCCAGCAGCCCGGGATACGGTAGAGATACGCAGTATTTT. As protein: CASSPGYGRDTQYF.